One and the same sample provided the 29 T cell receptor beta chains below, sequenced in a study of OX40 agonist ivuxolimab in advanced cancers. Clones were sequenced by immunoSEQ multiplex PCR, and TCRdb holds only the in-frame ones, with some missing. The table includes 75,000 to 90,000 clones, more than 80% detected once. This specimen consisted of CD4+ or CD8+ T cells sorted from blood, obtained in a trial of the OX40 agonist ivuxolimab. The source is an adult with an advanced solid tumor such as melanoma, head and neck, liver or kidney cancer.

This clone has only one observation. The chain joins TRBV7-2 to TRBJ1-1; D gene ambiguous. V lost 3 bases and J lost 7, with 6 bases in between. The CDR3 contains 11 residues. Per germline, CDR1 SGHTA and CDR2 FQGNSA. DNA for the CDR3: TGTGCCAGCAGCTTTCAACTTGAAGCTTTCTTT. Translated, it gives CASSFQLEAFF.

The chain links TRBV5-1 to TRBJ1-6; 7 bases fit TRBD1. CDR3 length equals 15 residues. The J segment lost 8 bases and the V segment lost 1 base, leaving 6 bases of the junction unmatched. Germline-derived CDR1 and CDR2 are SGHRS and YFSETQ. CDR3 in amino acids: CASSLSPRGYSPLHF. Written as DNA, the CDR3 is TGCGCCAGCAGCTTGTCTCCCAGGGGGTATTCACCCCTCCACTTT.

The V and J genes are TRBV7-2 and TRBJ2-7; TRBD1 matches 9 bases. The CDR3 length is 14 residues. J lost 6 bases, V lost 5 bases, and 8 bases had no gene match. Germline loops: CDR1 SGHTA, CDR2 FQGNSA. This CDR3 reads CASSQPTGGGEQYF. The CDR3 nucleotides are TGTGCCAGCAGCCAACCGACAGGGGGAGGCGAGCAGTACTTC. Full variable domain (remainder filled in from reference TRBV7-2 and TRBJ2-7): GAGVSQSPSNKVTEKGKDVELRCDPISGHTALYWYRQSLGQGLEFLIYFQGNSAPDKSGLPSDRFSAERTGGSVSTLTIQRTQQEDSAVYLCASSQPTGGGEQYFGPGTRLTVT.

The chain's CDR3 is CASSLDRGLTDTQYF. DNA for the CDR3: TGTGCCAGCAGTCTCGACAGGGGCCTCACAGATACGCAGTATTTT. This chain joins TRBV6-6 and TRBJ2-3, with 8 bases fitting TRBD1. The CDR3 has 15 amino acids. Per the germline V gene, CDR1 is MNHNY and CDR2 is SVGAGI (reference sequence). V lost 5 bases to trimming and J lost 2 bases; unmatched junction nucleotides: 6.

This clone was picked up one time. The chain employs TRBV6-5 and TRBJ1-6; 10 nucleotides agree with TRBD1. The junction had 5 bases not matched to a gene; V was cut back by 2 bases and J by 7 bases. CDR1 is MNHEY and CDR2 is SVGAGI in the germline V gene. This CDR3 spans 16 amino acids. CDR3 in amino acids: CASSYRDRGPNSPLHF. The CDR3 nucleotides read TGTGCCAGCAGTTACCGGGACAGGGGACCAAATTCACCCCTCCACTTT.

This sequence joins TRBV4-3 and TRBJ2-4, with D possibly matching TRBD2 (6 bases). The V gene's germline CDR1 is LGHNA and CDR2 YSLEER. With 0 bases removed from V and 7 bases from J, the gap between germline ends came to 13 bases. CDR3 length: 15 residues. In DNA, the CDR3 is TGCGCCAGCAGCCAAGATTACAGCGGGTGGAACATTCAGTACTTC. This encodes CASSQDYSGWNIQYF.

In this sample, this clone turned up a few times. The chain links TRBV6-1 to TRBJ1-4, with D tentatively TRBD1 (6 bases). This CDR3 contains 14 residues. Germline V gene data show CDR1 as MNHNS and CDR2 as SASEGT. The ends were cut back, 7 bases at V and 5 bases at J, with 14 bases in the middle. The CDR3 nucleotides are TGTGCCAGCAAAACAGGGCAATACAATGAAAAACTGTTTTTT. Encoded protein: CASKTGQYNEKLFF.

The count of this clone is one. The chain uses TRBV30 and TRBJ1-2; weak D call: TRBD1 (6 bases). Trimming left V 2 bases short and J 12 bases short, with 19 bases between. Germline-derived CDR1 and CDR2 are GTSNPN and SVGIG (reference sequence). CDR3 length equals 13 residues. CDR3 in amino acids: CAWSPSSGQPNTF. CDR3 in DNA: TGTGCCTGGAGTCCTTCTTCCGGACAGCCTAACACCTTC.

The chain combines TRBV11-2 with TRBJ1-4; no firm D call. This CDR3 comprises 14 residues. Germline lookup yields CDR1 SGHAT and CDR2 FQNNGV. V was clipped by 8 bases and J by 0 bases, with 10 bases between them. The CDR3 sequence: CASVPGATNEKLFF. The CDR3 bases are TGTGCCAGCGTGCCGGGTGCAACTAATGAAAAACTGTTTTTT.

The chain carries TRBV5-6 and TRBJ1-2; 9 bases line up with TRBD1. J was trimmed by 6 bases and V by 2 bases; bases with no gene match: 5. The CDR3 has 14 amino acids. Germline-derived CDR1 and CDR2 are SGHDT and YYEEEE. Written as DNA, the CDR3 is TGTGCCAGCAGCTTCCGGGACAGGGAGGATGGCTACACCTTC. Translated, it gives CASSFRDREDGYTF. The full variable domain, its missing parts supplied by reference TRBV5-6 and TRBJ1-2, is DAGVTQSPTHLIKTRGQQVTLRCSPKSGHDTVSWYQQALGQGPQFIFQYYEEEERQRGNFPDRFSGHQFPNYSSELNVNALLLGDSALYLCASSFRDREDGYTFGSGTRLTVV.

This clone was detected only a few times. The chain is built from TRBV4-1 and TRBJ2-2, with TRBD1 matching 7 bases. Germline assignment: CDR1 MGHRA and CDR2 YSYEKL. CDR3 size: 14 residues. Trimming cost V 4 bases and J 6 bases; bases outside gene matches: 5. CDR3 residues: CASSRERGPGELFF. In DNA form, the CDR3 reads TGCGCCAGCAGCCGAGAAAGGGGGCCCGGGGAGCTGTTTTTT.

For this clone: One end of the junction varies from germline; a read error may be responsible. CDR3 amino acids: CASSPLRPGTDF. The CDR3 coding sequence is TGTGCCAGCAGCCCCCTTCGCCCGGGGACAGACTTC. The genes are TRBV7-9 and TRBJ2-5, with TRBD1 matching over 7 bases. The length of the CDR3 is 12 residues. Germline loops: CDR1 SEHNR, CDR2 FQNEAQ (reference sequence).

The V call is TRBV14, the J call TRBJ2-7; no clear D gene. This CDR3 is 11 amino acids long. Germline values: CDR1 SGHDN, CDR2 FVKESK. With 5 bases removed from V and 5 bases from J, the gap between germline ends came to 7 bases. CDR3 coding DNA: TGTGCCAGCAGCTTAGGCCACGAGCAGTACTTC. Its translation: CASSLGHEQYF.

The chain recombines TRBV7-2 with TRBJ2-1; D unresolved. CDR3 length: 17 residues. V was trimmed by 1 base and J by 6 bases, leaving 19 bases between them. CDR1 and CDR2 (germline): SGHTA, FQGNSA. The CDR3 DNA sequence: TGTGCCAGCAGCTTAGTGGGCGGTGGCAGGAACTCCAATGAGCAGTTCTTC. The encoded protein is CASSLVGGGRNSNEQFF.

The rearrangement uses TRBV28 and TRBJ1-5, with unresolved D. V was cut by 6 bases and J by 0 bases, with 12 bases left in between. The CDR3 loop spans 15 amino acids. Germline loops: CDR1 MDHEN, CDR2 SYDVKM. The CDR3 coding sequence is TGTGCCAGCAGACACTCAGGTAGTAGCAATCAGCCCCAGCATTTT. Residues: CASRHSGSSNQPQHF.

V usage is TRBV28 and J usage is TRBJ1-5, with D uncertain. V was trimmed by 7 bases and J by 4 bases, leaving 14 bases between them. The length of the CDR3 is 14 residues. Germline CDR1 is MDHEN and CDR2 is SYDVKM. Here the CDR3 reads CASTSWGSNQPQHF. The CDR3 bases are TGTGCCAGCACAAGTTGGGGTTCTAATCAGCCCCAGCATTTT.

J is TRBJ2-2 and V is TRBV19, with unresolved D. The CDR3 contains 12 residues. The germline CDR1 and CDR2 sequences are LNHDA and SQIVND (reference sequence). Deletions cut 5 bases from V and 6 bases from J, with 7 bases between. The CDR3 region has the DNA TGTGCCAGTAGTCGGGTGGCCGGGGAGCTGTTTTTT. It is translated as CASSRVAGELFF.

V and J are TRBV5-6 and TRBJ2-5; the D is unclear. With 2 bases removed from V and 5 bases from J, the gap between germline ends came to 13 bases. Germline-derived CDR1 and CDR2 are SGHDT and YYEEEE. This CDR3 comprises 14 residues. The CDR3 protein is CASSFDSDGETQYF. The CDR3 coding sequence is TGTGCCAGCAGCTTCGACTCGGACGGGGAGACCCAGTACTTC.

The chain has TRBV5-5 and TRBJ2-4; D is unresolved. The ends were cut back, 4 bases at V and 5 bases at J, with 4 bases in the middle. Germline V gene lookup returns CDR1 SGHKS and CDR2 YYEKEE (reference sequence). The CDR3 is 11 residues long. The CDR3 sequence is CASSVENIQYF. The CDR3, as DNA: TGTGCCAGCAGCGTAGAAAACATTCAGTACTTC.

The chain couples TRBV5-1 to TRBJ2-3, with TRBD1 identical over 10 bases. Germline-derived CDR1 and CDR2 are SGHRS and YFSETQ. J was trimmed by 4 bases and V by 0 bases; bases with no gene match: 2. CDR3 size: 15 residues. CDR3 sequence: CASSLVGQGADTQYF. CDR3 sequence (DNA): TGCGCCAGCAGCTTGGTTGGACAGGGGGCAGATACGCAGTATTTT.

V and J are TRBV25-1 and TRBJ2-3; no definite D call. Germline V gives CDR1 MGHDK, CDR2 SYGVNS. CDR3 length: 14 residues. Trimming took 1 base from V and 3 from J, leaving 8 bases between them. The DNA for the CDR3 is TGTGCCAGCAGTGAATTGGCTGAAACAGATACGCAGTATTTT. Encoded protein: CASSELAETDTQYF.

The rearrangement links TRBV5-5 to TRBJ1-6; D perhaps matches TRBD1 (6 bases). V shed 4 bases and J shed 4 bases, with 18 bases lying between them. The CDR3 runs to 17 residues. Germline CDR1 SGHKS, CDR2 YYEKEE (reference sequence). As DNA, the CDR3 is TGTGCCAGCAGCCCAACCCGGACAGAAATATATAATTCACCCCTCCACTTT. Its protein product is CASSPTRTEIYNSPLHF.

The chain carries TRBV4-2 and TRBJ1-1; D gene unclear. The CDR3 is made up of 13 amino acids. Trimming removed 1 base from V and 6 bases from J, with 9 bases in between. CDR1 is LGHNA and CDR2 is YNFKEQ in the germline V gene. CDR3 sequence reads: CASSQVGLAEAFF. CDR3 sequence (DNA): TGTGCCAGCAGCCAAGTGGGGTTGGCTGAAGCTTTCTTT.

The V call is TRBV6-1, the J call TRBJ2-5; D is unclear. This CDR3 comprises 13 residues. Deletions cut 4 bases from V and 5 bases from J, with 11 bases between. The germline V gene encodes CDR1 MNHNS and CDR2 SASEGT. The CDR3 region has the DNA TGTGCCAGCAGTGTGGAAATGATCGAGACCCAGTACTTC. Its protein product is CASSVEMIETQYF.

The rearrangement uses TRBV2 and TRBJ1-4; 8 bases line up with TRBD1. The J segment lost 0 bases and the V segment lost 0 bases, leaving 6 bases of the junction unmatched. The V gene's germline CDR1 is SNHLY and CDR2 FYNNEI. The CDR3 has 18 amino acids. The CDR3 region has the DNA TGTGCCAGCAGTGAAGCGCTTCAGGGGGCCACAACTAATGAAAAACTGTTTTTT. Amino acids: CASSEALQGATTNEKLFF. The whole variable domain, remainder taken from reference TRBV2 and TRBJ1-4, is EPEVTQTPSHQVTQMGQEVILRCVPISNHLYFYWYRQILGQKVEFLVSFYNNEISEKSEIFDDQFSVERPDGSNFTLKIRSTKLEDSAMYFCASSEALQGATTNEKLFFGSGTQLSVL.

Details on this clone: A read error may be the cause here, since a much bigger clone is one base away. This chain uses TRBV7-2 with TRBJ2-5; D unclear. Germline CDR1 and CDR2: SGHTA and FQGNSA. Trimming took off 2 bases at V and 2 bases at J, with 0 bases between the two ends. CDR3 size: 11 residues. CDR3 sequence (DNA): TGTGCCAGCAGCTTACAAGAGACCCAGTACTTC. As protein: CASSLQETQYF.

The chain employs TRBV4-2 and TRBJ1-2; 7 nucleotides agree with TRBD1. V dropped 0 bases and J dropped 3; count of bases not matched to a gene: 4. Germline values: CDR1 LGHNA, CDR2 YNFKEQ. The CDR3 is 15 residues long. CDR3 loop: CASSQDPRGDYGYTF. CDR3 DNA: TGTGCCAGCAGCCAAGATCCCAGGGGGGACTATGGCTACACCTTC.

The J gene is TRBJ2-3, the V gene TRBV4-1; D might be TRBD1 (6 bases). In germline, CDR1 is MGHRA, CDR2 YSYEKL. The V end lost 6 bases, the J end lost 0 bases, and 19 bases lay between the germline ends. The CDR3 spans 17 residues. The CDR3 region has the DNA TGCGCCAGCAGTCGCTCCCCCGCAGGGGCGAGCACAGATACGCAGTATTTT. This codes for CASSRSPAGASTDTQYF.

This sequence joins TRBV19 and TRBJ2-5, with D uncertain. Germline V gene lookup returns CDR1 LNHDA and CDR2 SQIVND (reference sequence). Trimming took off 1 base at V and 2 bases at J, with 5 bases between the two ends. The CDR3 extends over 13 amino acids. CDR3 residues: CASSIGPQETQYF. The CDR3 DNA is TGTGCCAGTAGTATAGGGCCGCAAGAGACCCAGTACTTC. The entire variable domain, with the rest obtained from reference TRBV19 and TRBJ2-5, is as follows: DGGITQSPKYLFRKEGQNVTLSCEQNLNHDAMYWYRQDPGQGLRLIYYSQIVNDFQKGDIAEGYSVSREKKESFPLTVTSAQKNPTAFYLCASSIGPQETQYFGPGTRLLVL.